The sequence of this T cell receptor (beta chain) was determined in a study of a mutant IDH1 vaccine in newly diagnosed glioma. Overall study context: Patients got their first vaccination 4-6 weeks after radiotherapy alone, or with temozolomide cycles. Sex among treated patients split about 60% male, roughly 38% female; mean age was roughly 40 years. Earlier care involved radiotherapy, temozolomide, or both, and the majority received both.

Method: immunoSEQ multiplex PCR; TCRdb's copy keeps in-frame clones and lacks some. The sample carries 50,000 to 60,000 clones, about 80% recorded once. Indicated time point: week 23, last vaccination. All doses held 300 ug of mutant IDH1 20-mer peptide, with topical imiquimod. In germline, CDR1 is MNHEY, CDR2 SMNVEV (reference sequence). V lost 2 bases and J 0 bases, leaving 12 bases between the germline ends. This CDR3 region has 16 residues. This clone was counted only a few times. Its antigen is not identified. The source material was PBMCs, sampled from a glioma patient whose treatment included an IDH1 peptide vaccine. This receptor was taken from a man aged 40-49 years with glioma. The chain recombines TRBV27 with TRBJ2-3, with D uncertain. The CDR3 loop reads CASSLSSFGSTDTQYF. CDR3 coding DNA: TGTGCCAGCAGTTTAAGTTCTTTCGGCAGCACAGATACGCAGTATTTT.